The present T cell receptor (beta chain) was sequenced within a study of shared clonotypes between healthy human individuals. Here immunoSEQ multiplex PCR was the method, and the copy in TCRdb shows in-frame clones only, minus some. Of about 2,200,000 clones listed, 93% are singletons. From germline, CDR1 is LGHNA and CDR2 YSLEER. The CDR3 has 15 residues. The junction had 7 bases not matched to a gene; V was cut back by 1 base and J by 4 bases. Notes on this clone: Its target is unknown.

CD45RO-negative, CCR7-selected cells formed the naive CD8 fraction, which excluded terminally differentiated effector memory CD45RA+ cells. Study observations and caveats: What rarefaction showed was incomplete sorted-subset sequencing despite large depth. Generally, naive subsets came out with larger estimated richness than memory subsets. The generation probabilities recorded for non-shared clonotypes fell below those of clonotypes shared by all four donors. Only blood samples were collected, and tissue repertoires likely differ.

The specimen was naive CD8+ T cells from PBMCs. The sequence came from a man aged 18 to 30 in good health. Some clones in this sample may be carry-over from other donors' samples. The chain couples TRBV4-3 to TRBJ2-7; 7 bases line up with TRBD2. CDR3 region: CASSQAASGLYEQYF. As DNA, the CDR3 is TGCGCCAGCAGCCAAGCGGCTAGCGGATTGTACGAGCAGTACTTC.